This TCR beta chain was sequenced in a study of T cell clonality in common variable immunodeficiency. Both groups were predominantly of Caucasian heritage. Each donor provided roughly 4.5 to 8 ml of heparinized whole blood. Regarding the study as a whole: In common variable immunodeficiency, TCR beta chains reportedly carried fewer deletions and N-nucleotide insertions.

The CDR3 extends over 18 amino acids. The V segment lost 6 bases and the J segment 3 bases; nucleotides outside the gene matches: 21. The germline CDR1 and CDR2 sequences are DFQATT and SNEGSKA (reference sequence). By share, this clone ranks as medium-sized (0.01 to 0.1%). What it recognizes is unknown. Sequencing ends 3 residues short of the CDR3 end; the germline J gene provides the rest. Clones were sequenced by immunoSEQ multiplex PCR, and TCRdb holds only the in-frame ones, with some missing. The sample was found to contain 40,000 or so clones, and every one recurs. Sequencing was carried out using peripheral blood mononuclear cells. The TCR originated in a human donor with common variable immunodeficiency. The V and J genes are TRBV20-1 and TRBJ2-7; 9 bases agree with TRBD2. CDR3 residues: CSAPVMASGTPSGYEQYF. The CDR3 bases that were read are TGCAGTGCCCCCGTAATGGCTAGCGGGACTCCATCGGGCTACGAG.